These 26 T cell receptor beta chains share one sample of origin, sequenced in a study of CD8 T cells in ankylosing spondylitis. TCRdb reprocessed the 5' RACE reads with MiXCR, giving one entry per CDR3 protein. The repertoire holds hundreds of thousands of distinct CDR3 sequences, roughly 8% seen once, with approximately 4.8% in the top ten. The sample comprised blood, either unsorted or a sorted T cell fraction (not recorded which). The receptors were sampled from a female donor with ankylosing spondylitis or in good health (not recorded which).

Of note for this clonotype: The junction does not match germline at one end; this may be a read error. The genes are TRBV12-3 or TRBV12-4 and TRBJ1-1, with 9 bases matching TRBD1. This CDR3 is built from 13 residues. In nucleotides, the CDR3 is TGTGCCAGCAGATTAGGGGGGACAGGGAAAGCTTTCTTT. It specifies CASRLGGTGKAFF.

Comments on this clonotype: This clone may be a read error of a much larger clone one base away. CDR3 nucleotide sequence: TGTGCCAGCACAGACTTCGCCCTCCAAGCTTTCTTT. Translated, it gives CASTDFALQAFF. This sequence joins TRBV25-1 and TRBJ1-1; no definite D call. Per germline, CDR1 MGHDK and CDR2 SYGVNS. V lost 7 bases and J 9 bases, leaving 15 bases between the germline ends. There are 12 residues in the CDR3. Full variable domain (rest looked up from reference TRBV25-1 and TRBJ1-1): EADIYQTPRYLVIGTGKKITLECSQTMGHDKMYWYQQDPGMELHLIHYSYGVNSTEKGDLSSESTVSRIRTEHFPLTLESARPSHTSQYLCASTDFALQAFFGQGTRLTVV.

This clonotype was seen ten or more times. This chain connects TRBV9 to TRBJ2-1; 7 positions agree with TRBD2. CDR1 is SGDLS and CDR2 is YYNGEE in the germline V gene. CDR3 size: 15 residues. V gave up 4 bases and J gave up 3 bases; unmatched junction bases: 7. The CDR3 nucleotides read TGTGCCAGCAGCCAAATAAGCGGGATCTACAATGAGCAGTTCTTC. Translated: CASSQISGIYNEQFF.

This clonotype appeared many times. J is TRBJ2-1 and V is TRBV24-1; D is possibly TRBD2 (6 bases). V was trimmed by 5 bases and J by 4 bases, leaving 8 bases between them. The CDR3 has 13 residues. Germline V gene data show CDR1 as KGHDR and CDR2 as SFDVKD. CDR3 nucleotide sequence: TGTGCCACCAGTGGGGGAGGATACAATGAGCAGTTCTTC. Its translation is CATSGGGYNEQFF.

In the case of this clonotype: A read error may be the cause here, since a much bigger clone is one base away. This rearrangement joins TRBV7-2 to TRBJ2-7; 10 nucleotides line up with TRBD2. Germline CDR1 reads SGHTA; CDR2 reads FQGNSA. CDR3 length equals 15 residues. Trimming at V came to 8 bases and at J to 0 bases, leaving 7 bases not matched to a gene. The CDR3 coding sequence is TGTGCCAGCGGCGCGGGACTAGCGAGCTCCTACGAGCAGTACTTC. Translated: CASGAGLASSYEQYF.

This clonotype has more than one count but fewer than ten. Written as DNA, the CDR3 is TGTGCCAGCAGCCCCGGGCTCCCTAACTATGGCTACACCTTC. This codes for CASSPGLPNYGYTF. The chain carries TRBV5-8 and TRBJ1-2; D unclear. Germline V gives CDR1 SGHTS, CDR2 YDEGEE. V lost 4 bases and J 0 bases, leaving 10 bases between the germline ends. The CDR3 extends over 14 amino acids. The whole variable domain, filled in from reference TRBV5-8 and TRBJ1-2, reads EAGVTQSPTHLIKTRGQQATLRCSPISGHTSVYWYQQALGLGLQFLLWYDEGEERNRGNFPPRFSGRQFPNYSSELNVNALELEDSALYLCASSPGLPNYGYTFGSGTRLTVV.

Remarks on this clonotype: Possible read error: a much larger clone is one base away. The rearrangement joins TRBV7-2 to TRBJ2-3; 9 positions match TRBD2. This CDR3 is built from 15 residues. The germline CDR1 and CDR2 sequences are SGHTA and FQGNSA. V dropped 2 bases and J dropped 2; count of bases not matched to a gene: 2. The CDR3 bases are TGTGCCAGCAGCTTAATAGCGGGGGCCACAGATACGCAGTATTTT. Amino acid sequence: CASSLIAGATDTQYF.

This clonotype was recorded a few times. The rearrangement uses TRBV20-1 and TRBJ2-1; maybe TRBD2 (6 bases). The CDR3 totals 16 residues. The V end lost 6 bases, the J end lost 3 bases, and 21 bases lay between the germline ends. CDR1 is DFQATT, CDR2 SNEGSKA, per germline (reference sequence). CDR3 protein: CSAPSNGSGNYNEQFF. CDR3 DNA: TGCAGTGCCCCCAGCAACGGGAGTGGGAACTACAATGAGCAGTTCTTC.

Many counts were recorded for this clonotype. The V call is TRBV19, the J call TRBJ1-2; possibly TRBD1 for D (5 bases). From germline, CDR1 is LNHDA and CDR2 SQIVND (reference sequence). The V gene lost 3 bases and the J gene lost 1 base, with 18 bases spanning the gap. This CDR3 comprises 17 residues. The CDR3 is CASSIKGLGDLNYGYTF. CDR3 DNA sequence: TGTGCCAGTAGTATTAAGGGATTGGGGGATCTTAACTATGGCTACACCTTC.

In its sample, this clonotype was seen many times. CDR3 sequence: CASSGGLAGGFYNEQFF. Written as DNA, the CDR3 is TGTGCCAGCAGCGGGGGACTAGCGGGAGGGTTCTACAATGAGCAGTTCTTC. This chain joins TRBV6-2 or TRBV6-3 and TRBJ2-1; 16 nucleotides line up with TRBD2. CDR1 and CDR2 from the germline V gene are MNHEY and SVGEGT. The CDR3 spans 17 residues. Germline trimming cut 6 bases from V and 3 bases from J; bases unmatched to any gene: 5.

This clonotype was observed many times. V and J are TRBV7-2 and TRBJ2-7, with D unresolved. Germline CDR1 is SGHTA and CDR2 is FQGNSA. The CDR3 has 13 amino acids. V shed 3 bases and J shed 4 bases, with 10 bases lying between them. The CDR3 DNA is TGTGCCAGCAGCTTTCTAAGGAGTTACGAGCAGTACTTC. Protein: CASSFLRSYEQYF.

The rearrangement joins TRBV5-6 to TRBJ2-3, with 10 bases matching TRBD1. Germline CDR1 SGHDT, CDR2 YYEEEE. The CDR3 runs to 16 residues. V trimming: 3 bases; J trimming: 4 bases; junction bases outside the gene matches: 8. The CDR3 DNA sequence: TGTGCCAGCAGCTCCGGGACAGGGGACGCTGCAGATACGCAGTATTTT. Translating gives CASSSGTGDAADTQYF.

In this sample, this clonotype turned up many times. The rearrangement uses TRBV30 and TRBJ1-2; D is possibly TRBD1 (6 bases). Trimming took 0 bases from V and 7 from J, leaving 12 bases between them. Germline CDR1 reads GTSNPN; CDR2 reads SVGIG (reference sequence). The CDR3 covers 13 residues. CDR3 region: CAWSVNRELGYTF. The CDR3, as DNA: TGTGCCTGGAGTGTAAACAGGGAACTTGGCTACACCTTC.

The table lists this clonotype with many counts. This chain links TRBV29-1 with TRBJ2-5; 7 bases fit TRBD2. This CDR3 contains 13 residues. CDR1 SQVTM and CDR2 ANQGSEA come from the germline V gene. V lost 5 bases to trimming and J lost 2 bases; unmatched junction nucleotides: 5. Here the CDR3 reads CSVSASGQETQYF. CDR3 sequence (DNA): TGCAGCGTTTCGGCTAGCGGACAAGAGACCCAGTACTTC.

This clonotype has a count of ten or more. The chain has TRBV19 and TRBJ2-2; D may be TRBD2 (7 bases). V lost 5 bases to trimming and J lost 3 bases, with 16 bases between them. The length of the CDR3 is 16 residues. Germline CDR1 LNHDA, CDR2 SQIVND (reference sequence). CDR3 DNA: TGTGCCAGTAGTCCCCCGGGGGGCGTTTACACCGGGGAGCTGTTTTTT. It yields the protein CASSPPGGVYTGELFF.

This clonotype was seen at least ten times. The rearrangement uses TRBV7-2 and TRBJ2-1; D ambiguous. Deletions cut 1 base from V and 5 bases from J, with 12 bases between. The germline V gene has CDR1 SGHTA and CDR2 FQGNSA. The CDR3 has 15 residues. The CDR3 here is CASSLDRAPHNEQFF. The DNA of the CDR3 is TGTGCCAGCAGCTTAGATAGGGCCCCCCACAATGAGCAGTTCTTC.

This chain joins TRBV4-3 and TRBJ2-3; 15 bases align to TRBD2. This CDR3 is 17 amino acids long. With V trimmed by 0 bases and J by 5 bases, 3 bases remained unmatched. The V gene's germline CDR1 is LGHNA and CDR2 YSLEER. The CDR3 loop reads CASSQEGLAGGGDTQYF. The CDR3 bases are TGCGCCAGCAGCCAAGAGGGACTAGCGGGAGGTGGAGATACGCAGTATTTT.

This clonotype was recorded only once. This clone may be a read error of a much larger clone one base away. The CDR3 nucleotides read TGTGTCAGCAGCGCCGGGACTAGCGATCAGGGTGAGCAGTTCTTC. Translation gives CVSSAGTSDQGEQFF. V usage is TRBV9 and J usage is TRBJ2-1; 10 nucleotides match TRBD2. The germline CDR1 and CDR2 sequences are SGDLS and YYNGEE. The CDR3 has 15 residues.

This clonotype was counted many times. The V gene is TRBV5-1, the J gene TRBJ2-1; 10 bases match TRBD2. This CDR3 is 15 amino acids long. Germline V lookup: CDR1 SGHRS, CDR2 YFSETQ. J gave up 7 bases and V 1 base, and 5 bases lay outside the gene matches. CDR3 coding DNA: TGCGCCAGCAGCTTGAGCCTAGCGGGAGAGAATGAGCAGTTCTTC. Protein: CASSLSLAGENEQFF.

This clonotype has a count of ten or more. The chain is built from TRBV2 and TRBJ1-1, with 10 bases matching TRBD1. Per the germline V gene, CDR1 is SNHLY and CDR2 is FYNNEI. The CDR3 runs 13 residues. Losses at the gene ends were 6 bases for V and 5 bases for J; bases not matched to a gene: 3. The CDR3 nucleotides read TGTGCCAGCAGGGGACAGGGGTTGACTGAAGCTTTCTTT. Translation gives CASRGQGLTEAFF.

This clonotype was seen ten or more times. The chain carries TRBV5-1 and TRBJ2-4; D unresolved. The germline V and J ends were trimmed by 4 bases and 6 bases, with 14 bases remaining between them. The CDR3 is made up of 14 amino acids. Per germline, CDR1 SGHRS and CDR2 YFSETQ. In DNA form, the CDR3 reads TGCGCCAGCAGCCCTTCCAGCCTGGGAAACATTCAGTACTTC. This gives the protein CASSPSSLGNIQYF. The full variable domain, in which reference TRBV5-1 and TRBJ2-4 provide the parts outside the CDR3, is KAGVTQTPRYLIKTRGQQVTLSCSPISGHRSVSWYQQTPGQGLQFLFEYFSETQRNKGNFPGRFSGRQFSNSRSEMNVSTLELGDSALYLCASSPSSLGNIQYFGAGTRLSVL.

This clonotype was detected ten times or more. DNA for the CDR3: TGCAGTGTTCCCGGGCCCCCGGAGCAGTTCTTC. Its protein is CSVPGPPEQFF. This chain uses TRBV29-1 with TRBJ2-1; D gene unclear. The germline V gene has CDR1 SQVTM and CDR2 ANQGSEA. This CDR3 contains 11 residues.

This rearrangement joins TRBV7-2 to TRBJ1-6; D is undetermined. The CDR3 spans 13 residues. Germline CDR1 reads SGHTA; CDR2 reads FQGNSA. The V gene lost 5 bases and the J gene lost 11 bases, with 13 bases spanning the gap. The CDR3 DNA reads as TGTGCCAGCAGCCCCAACCTCCGTCCACCCCTCCACTTT. The encoded protein is CASSPNLRPPLHF. Full variable domain (outside the CDR3, taken from reference TRBV7-2 and TRBJ1-6): GAGVSQSPSNKVTEKGKDVELRCDPISGHTALYWYRQSLGQGLEFLIYFQGNSAPDKSGLPSDRFSAERTGGSVSTLTIQRTQQEDSAVYLCASSPNLRPPLHFGNGTRLTVT.

The table lists this clonotype with many counts. The chain carries TRBV5-5 and TRBJ1-5, with D unresolved. This CDR3 has 14 amino acids. From germline, CDR1 is SGHKS and CDR2 YYEKEE (reference sequence). V gave up 0 bases and J gave up 3 bases, with 7 bases separating them. CDR3 region: CASSLVTYNQPQHF. Written as DNA, the CDR3 is TGTGCCAGCAGCTTGGTAACCTACAATCAGCCCCAGCATTTT.

This chain uses TRBV12-3 or TRBV12-4 with TRBJ1-1, with unresolved D. V lost 4 bases to trimming and J lost 9 bases, with 15 bases between them. The CDR3 totals 13 residues. The CDR3 protein is CASSSRRENKAFF. The CDR3 region has the DNA TGTGCCAGCAGTTCTAGGCGAGAAAACAAAGCTTTCTTT.

This clonotype was picked up a small number of times. This rearrangement joins TRBV3-1 to TRBJ2-4, with D possibly being TRBD1 or TRBD2 (5 bases each). Trimming removed 1 base from V and 3 bases from J, with 16 bases in between. This CDR3 is built from 17 residues. Germline V CDR1 and CDR2: LGHDT, YNNKEL (reference sequence). The CDR3 DNA sequence: TGTGCCAGCAGCCAAGCCGCTTGGGGGTTAGGCAAAAACATTCAGTACTTC. Its translation: CASSQAAWGLGKNIQYF.